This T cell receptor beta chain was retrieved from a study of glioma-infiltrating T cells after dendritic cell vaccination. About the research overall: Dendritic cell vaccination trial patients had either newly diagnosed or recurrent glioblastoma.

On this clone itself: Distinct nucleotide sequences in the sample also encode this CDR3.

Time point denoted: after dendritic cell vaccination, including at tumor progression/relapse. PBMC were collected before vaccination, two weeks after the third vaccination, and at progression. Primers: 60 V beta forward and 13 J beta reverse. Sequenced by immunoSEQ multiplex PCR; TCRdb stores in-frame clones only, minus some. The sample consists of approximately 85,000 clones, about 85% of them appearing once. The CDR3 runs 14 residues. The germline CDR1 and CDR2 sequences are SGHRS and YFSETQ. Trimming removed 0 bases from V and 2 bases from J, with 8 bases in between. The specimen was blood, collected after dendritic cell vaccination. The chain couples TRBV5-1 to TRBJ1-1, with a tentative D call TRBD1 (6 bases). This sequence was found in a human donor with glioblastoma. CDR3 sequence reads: CASSLGGGNTEAFF. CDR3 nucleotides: TGCGCCAGCAGCTTGGGGGGGGGCAACACTGAAGCTTTCTTT.